Listed below are T cell receptor beta chains from one sample, sequenced in a study of T cells after yellow fever vaccination. One entry per CDR3 protein, called by TCRdb with MiXCR from the 5' RACE reads. This table holds a few hundred thousand distinct CDR3 sequences, 7.5% to 9.5% found once. This specimen was CD4+ T cells sorted from PBMCs, taken 5 days after the yellow fever booster vaccination. The receptors originated from a man aged 18 to 35 who received the YFV17D yellow fever vaccine. The CDR3 runs from the conserved cysteine through the conserved F or W. A D gene is named only where the DNA matches it firmly. Size is omitted from some rows. Given values are once, few, many or a class for expanded clones.

j_gene: TRBJ1-1; v_gene: TRBV7-8; d_gene: NA; abundance: many; CDR3aa: CASSLVGRGLTEAFF; CDR3nt: TGTGCCAGCAGCTTAGTCGGCAGGGGACTCACTGAAGCTTTCTTT
j_gene: TRBJ2-5; v_gene: TRBV12-3/TRBV12-4; d_gene: TRBD2; abundance: many; CDR3aa: CASSSGGAGETQYF; CDR3nt: TGTGCCAGCAGTAGCGGGGGGGCGGGAGAGACCCAGTACTTC
j_gene: TRBJ1-1; v_gene: TRBV3-1; d_gene: NA; abundance: NA; CDR3aa: CASRNYMVGTEAFF; CDR3nt: TGTGCCAGCAGGAACTACATGGTTGGGACTGAAGCTTTCTTT
j_gene: TRBJ1-5; v_gene: TRBV5-1; d_gene: NA; abundance: many; CDR3aa: CASSLGFGEQPQHF; CDR3nt: TGCGCCAGCAGCTTGGGTTTTGGGGAGCAGCCCCAGCATTTT
j_gene: TRBJ2-5; v_gene: TRBV20-1; d_gene: NA; abundance: NA; CDR3aa: CSASQGLGETQYF; CDR3nt: TGCAGTGCTAGCCAAGGGCTCGGAGAGACCCAGTACTTC
j_gene: TRBJ2-5; v_gene: TRBV7-3; d_gene: NA; abundance: few; CDR3aa: CASSPQAGQETQYF; CDR3nt: TGTGCCAGCAGCCCCCAGGCAGGTCAAGAGACCCAGTACTTC
j_gene: TRBJ2-3; v_gene: TRBV5-1; d_gene: NA; abundance: NA; CDR3aa: CASSQQDTQYF; CDR3nt: TGCGCCAGCAGCCAACAAGATACGCAGTATTTT
j_gene: TRBJ1-1; v_gene: TRBV5-1; d_gene: NA; abundance: NA; CDR3aa: CASSLEGGSHGEAFF; CDR3nt: TGCGCCAGCAGCTTGGAAGGGGGAAGTCATGGTGAAGCTTTCTTT
j_gene: TRBJ2-3; v_gene: TRBV7-2; d_gene: NA; abundance: few; CDR3aa: CASSLQWGGPDTQYF; CDR3nt: TGTGCCAGCAGCTTACAGTGGGGGGGCCCAGATACGCAGTATTTT
j_gene: TRBJ1-4; v_gene: TRBV20-1; d_gene: TRBD1; abundance: NA; CDR3aa: CSARDSLNEKLFF; CDR3nt: TGCAGTGCTCGGGACAGCCTTAATGAAAAACTGTTTTTT
j_gene: TRBJ1-5; v_gene: TRBV21-1; d_gene: NA; abundance: few; CDR3aa: CARIQGRNQPQHF; CDR3nt: TGTGCCAGGATACAGGGCCGGAATCAGCCCCAGCATTTT
j_gene: TRBJ2-3; v_gene: TRBV18; d_gene: NA; abundance: many; CDR3aa: CASSWDTNTQYF; CDR3nt: TGTGCCAGCTCTTGGGACACAAATACGCAGTATTTT
j_gene: TRBJ1-5; v_gene: TRBV7-8; d_gene: NA; abundance: NA; CDR3aa: CASSLVSQGSGQPQHF; CDR3nt: TGTGCCAGCAGCTTAGTATCCCAGGGCTCGGGTCAGCCCCAGCATTTT
j_gene: TRBJ2-3; v_gene: TRBV5-1; d_gene: TRBD2; abundance: NA; CDR3aa: CASGTSGGLPGTDTQYF; CDR3nt: TGCGCCAGCGGAACTAGCGGGGGCCTCCCCGGCACAGATACGCAGTATTTT
j_gene: TRBJ2-7; v_gene: TRBV9; d_gene: NA; abundance: NA; CDR3aa: CASSFSSSSYEQYF; CDR3nt: TGTGCCAGCAGCTTTTCTAGTAGCTCCTACGAGCAGTACTTC
j_gene: TRBJ2-2; v_gene: TRBV6-4; d_gene: NA; abundance: NA; CDR3aa: CASSVEGGTNTGELFF; CDR3nt: TGTGCCAGCAGTGTCGAGGGGGGGACGAACACCGGGGAGCTGTTTTTT
j_gene: TRBJ1-5; v_gene: TRBV6-2/TRBV6-3; d_gene: NA; abundance: few; CDR3aa: CASGAGKQPQHF; CDR3nt: TGTGCCAGCGGGGCAGGTAAGCAGCCCCAGCATTTT
j_gene: TRBJ2-5; v_gene: TRBV5-1; d_gene: TRBD2; abundance: many; CDR3aa: CASSLVSLAGGQETQYF; CDR3nt: TGCGCCAGCAGCTTGGTCTCGCTGGCGGGGGGGCAAGAGACCCAGTACTTC
j_gene: TRBJ1-1; v_gene: TRBV28; d_gene: TRBD1; abundance: many; CDR3aa: CASSPGAGQGKSPEAFF; CDR3nt: TGTGCCAGCAGTCCAGGGGCGGGACAGGGAAAAAGTCCTGAAGCTTTCTTT
j_gene: TRBJ1-6; v_gene: TRBV4-3; d_gene: NA; abundance: NA; CDR3aa: CASSQGAGAGEPLHF; CDR3nt: TGCGCCAGCAGCCAAGGGGCAGGGGCAGGAGAACCCCTCCACTTT
j_gene: TRBJ2-3; v_gene: TRBV2; d_gene: NA; abundance: NA; CDR3aa: CASRGSRGPSLLAIGTDTQYF; CDR3nt: TGTGCCAGCAGAGGATCCAGGGGCCCCTCCCTTCTGGCGATCGGCACAGATACGCAGTATTTT
j_gene: TRBJ2-5; v_gene: TRBV28; d_gene: TRBD1; abundance: few; CDR3aa: CASSPLTGSRETQYF; CDR3nt: TGTGCCAGCAGCCCTCTGACAGGGTCCCGTGAGACCCAGTACTTC
j_gene: TRBJ2-1; v_gene: TRBV18; d_gene: TRBD2; abundance: many; CDR3aa: CASSPLAGAYNEQFF; CDR3nt: TGTGCCAGCTCCCCACTAGCGGGGGCGTACAATGAGCAGTTCTTC
j_gene: TRBJ2-3; v_gene: TRBV5-1; d_gene: NA; abundance: few; CDR3aa: CASRLGVGLADTQYF; CDR3nt: TGCGCCAGCAGGCTGGGTGTGGGGCTTGCAGATACGCAGTATTTT
j_gene: TRBJ2-3; v_gene: TRBV7-2; d_gene: TRBD2; abundance: many; CDR3aa: CASSLAGSDTQYF; CDR3nt: TGTGCCAGCAGCCTAGCGGGGTCAGATACGCAGTATTTT
j_gene: TRBJ1-6; v_gene: TRBV5-1; d_gene: NA; abundance: many; CDR3aa: CASNDALGSPLHF; CDR3nt: TGCGCCAGCAACGATGCTTTGGGTTCACCCCTCCACTTT
j_gene: TRBJ2-5; v_gene: TRBV29-1; d_gene: NA; abundance: many; CDR3aa: CSVVRSGAGETQYF; CDR3nt: TGCAGCGTTGTGCGTTCCGGGGCGGGAGAGACCCAGTACTTC
j_gene: TRBJ2-1; v_gene: TRBV3-1; d_gene: NA; abundance: NA; CDR3aa: CASSRAGRGRNEQFF; CDR3nt: TGTGCCAGCAGCCGTGCGGGCCGGGGCAGAAATGAGCAGTTCTTC
j_gene: TRBJ1-5; v_gene: TRBV18; d_gene: NA; abundance: NA; CDR3aa: CASSPYRSREIHQPQHF; CDR3nt: TGTGCCAGCTCACCATATCGAAGCCGGGAAATACATCAGCCCCAGCATTTT
j_gene: TRBJ2-5; v_gene: TRBV5-1; d_gene: TRBD2; abundance: many; CDR3aa: CASSAQGSGEETQYF; CDR3nt: TGCGCCAGCAGCGCACAAGGTAGCGGGGAAGAGACCCAGTACTTC
j_gene: TRBJ2-5; v_gene: TRBV25-1; d_gene: NA; abundance: NA; CDR3aa: CASSDIGGIETQYF; CDR3nt: TGTGCCAGCAGTGATATTGGGGGCATTGAGACCCAGTACTTC
j_gene: TRBJ2-3; v_gene: TRBV24-1; d_gene: TRBD2; abundance: NA; CDR3aa: CATSVTGGDTQYF; CDR3nt: TGTGCCACCAGTGTCACGGGGGGAGATACGCAGTATTTT
j_gene: TRBJ1-5; v_gene: TRBV6-2/TRBV6-3; d_gene: NA; abundance: many; CDR3aa: CASSYQGYLQPQHF; CDR3nt: TGTGCCAGCAGTTACCAGGGTTACCTTCAGCCCCAGCATTTT
j_gene: TRBJ2-7; v_gene: TRBV4-1; d_gene: TRBD1; abundance: few; CDR3aa: CASSLYPTGVHEQYF; CDR3nt: TGCGCCAGCAGCCTTTACCCTACAGGGGTCCACGAGCAGTACTTC
j_gene: TRBJ2-1; v_gene: TRBV5-1; d_gene: TRBD2; abundance: many; CDR3aa: CASSPYGGGYNEQFF; CDR3nt: TGCGCCAGCAGCCCCTACGGGGGGGGGTACAATGAGCAGTTCTTC
j_gene: TRBJ1-6; v_gene: TRBV14; d_gene: NA; abundance: few; CDR3aa: CASSQQGPLHF; CDR3nt: TGTGCCAGCAGCCAGCAGGGGCCCCTCCACTTT
j_gene: TRBJ1-2; v_gene: TRBV5-4; d_gene: TRBD1; abundance: NA; CDR3aa: CASSFEGANGYTF; CDR3nt: TGTGCCAGCAGCTTCGAGGGGGCGAATGGCTACACCTTC
j_gene: TRBJ1-2; v_gene: TRBV11-2; d_gene: NA; abundance: many; CDR3aa: CASSLVAANYGYTF; CDR3nt: TGTGCCAGCAGCTTAGTGGCAGCGAACTATGGCTACACCTTC
j_gene: TRBJ1-6; v_gene: TRBV12-3/TRBV12-4; d_gene: NA; abundance: many; CDR3aa: CASSLGIRGRDDSPLHF; CDR3nt: TGTGCCAGCAGTTTGGGAATAAGGGGCCGTGATGATTCACCCCTCCACTTT
j_gene: TRBJ2-7; v_gene: TRBV10-3; d_gene: NA; abundance: NA; CDR3aa: CAISDQASGVSYEQYF; CDR3nt: TGTGCCATCAGTGACCAAGCTAGTGGGGTCTCCTACGAGCAGTACTTC
j_gene: TRBJ1-2; v_gene: TRBV20-1; d_gene: NA; abundance: many; CDR3aa: CSARTPNYGYTF; CDR3nt: TGCAGTGCTAGGACACCTAACTATGGCTACACCTTC
j_gene: TRBJ1-2; v_gene: TRBV7-2; d_gene: TRBD1; abundance: NA; CDR3aa: CASSLTGGGGYGYTF; CDR3nt: TGTGCCAGCAGCTTAACGGGAGGGGGCGGCTATGGCTACACCTTC
j_gene: TRBJ1-2; v_gene: TRBV12-3/TRBV12-4; d_gene: NA; abundance: few; CDR3aa: CASSTGRTYGYTF; CDR3nt: TGTGCCAGCAGCACCGGGAGAACCTATGGCTACACCTTC
j_gene: TRBJ2-2; v_gene: TRBV6-6; d_gene: NA; abundance: few; CDR3aa: CASSYRGSPNTGELFF; CDR3nt: TGTGCCAGCAGTTATAGGGGCAGCCCGAACACCGGGGAGCTGTTTTTT
j_gene: TRBJ2-5; v_gene: TRBV29-1; d_gene: TRBD2; abundance: NA; CDR3aa: CSVNPGAGVGETQYF; CDR3nt: TGCAGCGTCAACCCTGGGGCGGGGGTGGGGGAGACCCAGTACTTC
j_gene: TRBJ1-2; v_gene: TRBV19; d_gene: TRBD1; abundance: NA; CDR3aa: CASSKTGGVDYGYTF; CDR3nt: TGTGCCAGTAGTAAAACAGGGGGCGTCGACTATGGCTACACCTTC
j_gene: TRBJ1-1; v_gene: TRBV18; d_gene: NA; abundance: few; CDR3aa: CASSPPVVNTEAFF; CDR3nt: TGTGCCAGCTCACCACCAGTAGTGAACACTGAAGCTTTCTTT
j_gene: TRBJ1-4; v_gene: TRBV19; d_gene: NA; abundance: few; CDR3aa: CASRTSQDEKLFF; CDR3nt: TGTGCCAGCCGGACGTCCCAAGATGAAAAACTGTTTTTT
j_gene: TRBJ2-4; v_gene: TRBV6-5; d_gene: NA; abundance: NA; CDR3aa: CATVGLAKNIQYF; CDR3nt: TGTGCGACCGTAGGTCTAGCCAAAAACATTCAGTACTTC
j_gene: TRBJ1-3; v_gene: TRBV20-1; d_gene: TRBD1; abundance: few; CDR3aa: CSARGTVSGNTIYF; CDR3nt: TGCAGTGCTAGGGGGACAGTCTCTGGAAACACCATATATTTT
j_gene: TRBJ2-3; v_gene: TRBV20-1; d_gene: NA; abundance: few; CDR3aa: CSAVNDPTDTQYF; CDR3nt: TGCAGTGCCGTAAATGACCCCACAGATACGCAGTATTTT
j_gene: TRBJ2-5; v_gene: TRBV11-2; d_gene: NA; abundance: many; CDR3aa: CASSLVGGQETQYF; CDR3nt: TGTGCCAGCAGCTTAGTCGGCGGCCAAGAGACCCAGTACTTC
j_gene: TRBJ1-4; v_gene: TRBV7-8; d_gene: TRBD1; abundance: NA; CDR3aa: CASSLGDRLFEKLFF; CDR3nt: TGTGCCAGCAGCTTGGGGGACAGGCTTTTCGAAAAACTGTTTTTT
j_gene: TRBJ2-4; v_gene: TRBV20-1; d_gene: NA; abundance: NA; CDR3aa: CSASSHGGNIQYF; CDR3nt: TGCAGTGCTAGTTCCCACGGGGGAAACATTCAGTACTTC
j_gene: TRBJ2-5; v_gene: TRBV5-4; d_gene: NA; abundance: few; CDR3aa: CASSPGPGQETQYF; CDR3nt: TGTGCCAGCAGCCCAGGCCCGGGGCAAGAGACCCAGTACTTC
j_gene: TRBJ1-4; v_gene: TRBV7-6; d_gene: NA; abundance: NA; CDR3aa: CASSLEPEPNEKLFF; CDR3nt: TGTGCCAGCAGCTTAGAGCCGGAGCCCAATGAAAAACTGTTTTTT